This TCR beta chain was identified during a study of identical twins. CDR3 length: 15 residues. The trim removed 5 bases at V and 3 bases at J, leaving 11 bases unmatched. Germline CDR1 DFQATT, CDR2 SNEGSKA (reference sequence). A universal primer site was created by template switching, with the cDNA bearing unique molecular identifiers. From the 5' RACE reads, TCRdb called clonotypes with MiXCR, one entry per CDR3 protein. The table has some 630,000 distinct CDR3 sequences, about 7.6% seen once. This clonotype was picked up many times. The same data also contributed to another study, on yellow fever vaccine responses in identical twins. From that second work: Twin vaccine T cell responses reportedly seemed partly convergent, partly personalized.

The sequence was obtained from a young woman in good health. Source material: PBMCs. V is TRBV20-1 and J is TRBJ2-7; 9 bases fit TRBD1. This chain's CDR3 is CSAGPGTGNNYEQYF. In DNA, the CDR3 is TGCAGTGCTGGGCCCGGGACAGGGAATAACTACGAGCAGTACTTC.